This T cell receptor beta chain was recovered during a study of long-term antiretroviral therapy in people with HIV (dated by TCRdb to 2022 to 2024). Concerning the study at large: The earliest samples were collected about a decade before the 2015 WHO recommendation for immediate ART, when ART was typically delayed until CD4 counts fell. No cross-contamination during QIAcube processing turned up in test extractions that ran a monoclonal T-cell line alongside 25 to 35 polyclonal samples. Of the roughly 30 participants with HIV, roughly twelve were female. A retrospective serial study tested whether changes in peripheral blood TRB repertoire composition and diversity were associated with ART initiation and durable HIV suppression. From 30 adults with confirmed HIV infection, the cohort provided 150 to 200 cryopreserved PBMC samples, gathered serially across a mean of around 6 years (range 1-12).

The paper as a whole reports these results and caveats: Starting ART was linked to a significant rise in TRB diversity, yet even after long-term ART the diversity remained significantly lower than in transplant donor controls. At every time point, the repertoire was dominated by expanded TRB clones first identified before ART initiation, although this dominance fluctuated and, in many PLHIV, declined after ART. Because pre-ART samples had limited cell numbers, unsorted PBMC were profiled rather than sorted CD4+ and CD8+ T cells. Owing to limited PBMC availability, only the TCR beta chain was sequenced, without alpha chain pairing. The samples were dated from 2004 to 2017, and the ART regimens that were used may be less effective than current ART regimens. Narrower CDR3 length ranges were observed in HIV repertoires than in controls, and an antigen-experienced repertoire with only a slight naive shift after ART was suggested by the network structure. Inferences about post-ART repertoire changes were limited because no data were available on ART adherence, viral resistance or therapy changes.

Inclusion was restricted to participants for whom at least one PBMC sample before ART initiation and at least two post-ART samples were available. Treatment was received in the United States of America by all participants with HIV. Cryopreserved samples of about 0.95-11 million PBMC were thawed and washed before DNA extraction. At the time of the earliest PBMC sample, participants with HIV were aged between roughly 20 and 55 years. Each participant contributed PBMC samples from 1-4 timepoints before ART initiation and 2-8 timepoints after ART initiation, with a median of 7 samples. Serial HIV viral load, CD4+ T-cell count, ART history and demographic data were obtained for every participant. A Qiagen kit on a QIAcube was used to extract genomic DNA from unsorted PBMC, with samples processed in batches of 12. A note on this clone: It lacks a known antigen. No much larger clone is present one base from it, and per-base qualities are unavailable.

The immunoSEQ hsTCRB v3.0 assay was used at survey level resolution to sequence the TRB variable region. TRB sequencing targeted a depth of about 40,000-50,000 T-cell genomes per sample. Pooled TRB libraries were sequenced on an Illumina MiSeq with a v3 150-cycle kit. As for the authors' bioinformatics: Repertoire analysis was run in R within a reproducible Nextflow workflow that covered QC, data transformation and analysis. Custom analyses were implemented in LymphoSeq2, an R package for AIRR-Seq data exploration. After excluding a few samples that yielded fewer than 5000 total TRB sequences, 150 to 200 HIV repertoires remained for analysis. Among the 200 or so HIV repertoires that were kept, around 60 were collected before ART initiation and some 130 were collected after ART initiation. Repertoires were downsampled to 5000 TRB nucleotide sequences, with summary statistics averaged over 100 downsampling iterations. Only TRB sequences with CDR3 regions of at least seven amino acids were retained for analysis. Diversity was measured with a Shannon entropy-derived clonality score and the Gini coefficient. In the repertoire networks, any two of the top 5000 CDR3 amino acid sequences were connected whenever the two sequences differed by an edit distance of one. GLIPH2 predicted antigen specificity groups and MHC restriction for TRB CDR3 amino acid sequences. CDR3 amino acid sequences were matched against VDJdb and McPAS-TCR to flag known CMV, EBV, HIV or tissue antigen associations. Pre-ART, post-ART and control groups were compared with Wilcoxon signed-rank tests and Holm-Bonferroni correction. What TCRdb holds here is the immuneACCESS table cut down to in-frame rearrangements. Part of the clones is not present; checked against another copy, under half of the missing clones reflect an unresolved V gene, and the others are unexplained. V, J and clone size reflect that table, while D and trimming were determined from the DNA. The sample records over 35,000 clones, around 85% of which are singletons. The leading ten clones occupy roughly 5.6% of the sample.

The CDR3 sequence holds 16 residues, the cysteine and phenylalanine included. Only the CDR3 part of the read is kept: 48 bases, read in frame from the first base. In the germline V gene, CDR1 corresponds to SGHDT and CDR2 to YYEEEE. The junction shows trimming of 4 bases on V and 3 bases on J, and the gene matches do not reach 11 bases of it. Recombination joined TRBV5-6 with TRBJ1-2; 8 bases in between match TRBD1. The TCR comes from a man younger than 30 with HIV. The specimen was unsorted PBMCs, collected 1.5 years after starting antiretroviral therapy. Read as DNA, the sequence is TGTGCCAGCAGCCGATGGGGACAGGTCACGGACTATGGCTACACCTTC. Its translation reads: CASSRWGQVTDYGYTF.